The present TCR beta chain was sequenced within a study of blood T cell repertoires in COVID-19 (dated by TCRdb to 2020 to 2021). About the investigation overall: Samples covering the acute and convalescent phases of COVID-19 were provided by collaborators in the United States, Italy and Spain. Sample metadata almost always included a de-identified subject ID, COVID-19 status, age in years and sex. Where HLA class I and class II types were available, the types were taken from metadata supplied by the sample provider, not from assay-based typing. The samples were drawn from the first 160 participants of the ongoing ImmuneRACE study and from 1,254 subjects provided by 6 global collaborators. Subjects who had been exposed to COVID-19, were actively infected with it, or had recovered from it provided the deeply sampled blood TCRbeta repertoires that made up the dataset. The material from the prospective study consisted of cDNA or gDNA derived from T cells, B-cell-depleted T cells, or PBMCs. The repertoires were released in a freely available public database meant as a resource for research on the immune response to SARS-CoV-2.

According to the germline V gene (reference sequence), CDR1 reads LNHDA and CDR2 reads SQIVND. V is shortened by 6 bases, J by 0 bases, and the region joining them spans 18 bases. Including the terminal cysteine and phenylalanine, the CDR3 comprises 17 residues. This entry keeps only the CDR3 DNA: 51 bases, framed from base 1. Points the paper makes about the study in general: The amount of clinical and demographic metadata varied by source and participant and was provided uncurated.

The immunoSEQ Assay, a bias-controlled multiplex PCR, was used to amplify TCRbeta CDR3 regions from genomic DNA. From the authors' description of their analysis: Within the assay, amplification of reference gene primers was used to estimate how many nucleated cells each sample contained. Sequence reads were collapsed and filtered to measure the absolute abundance of every unique TCRbeta CDR3 rearrangement. For each sample, productive Simpson clonality was calculated as the square root of Simpson's diversity index over productive rearrangements. TCRdb's version of the immuneACCESS table is confined to in-frame rearrangements and falls short of the full clone set. An unresolved V gene accounts for under half of the shortfall where checked; the remainder is of unknown origin. V and J calls and clone size are copied from that table; D and trimming were computed from the DNA. The sample profile shows about 45,000 clones; approximately 83% of them were found once. Of the sample, 8% to 9% is held by the ten largest clones.

Whole blood was collected in K2EDTA tubes by collaborating institutions according to the institutions' own protocols. Collaborator samples were shipped for TCRbeta analysis as frozen whole blood, isolated PBMCs, or DNA extracted from either sample type. Notes on this clone: No antigen is known for it. No clone much larger than this one lies a single base away; base qualities are absent.

The V and J genes are TRBV19 and TRBJ1-3; no D gene call is confident. This sequence originates from an elderly man in a cohort sampled during active COVID-19. Sequencing was carried out using peripheral blood. The nucleotide sequence reads TGTGCCAGTAGCCCTCTAATAGAGAAGATCTCTGGAAACACCATATATTTT. Its coded protein is CASSPLIEKISGNTIYF.